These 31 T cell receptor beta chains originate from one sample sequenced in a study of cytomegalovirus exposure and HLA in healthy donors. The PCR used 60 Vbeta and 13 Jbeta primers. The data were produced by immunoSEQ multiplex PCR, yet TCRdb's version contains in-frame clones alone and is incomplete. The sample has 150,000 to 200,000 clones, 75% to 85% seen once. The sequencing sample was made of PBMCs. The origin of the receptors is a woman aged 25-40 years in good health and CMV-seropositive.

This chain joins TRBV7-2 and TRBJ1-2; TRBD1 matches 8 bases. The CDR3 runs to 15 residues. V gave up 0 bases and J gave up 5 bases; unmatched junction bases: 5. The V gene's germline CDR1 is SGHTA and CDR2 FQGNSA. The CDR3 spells CASSLAQGQAYGYTF. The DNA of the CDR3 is TGTGCCAGCAGCTTAGCGCAGGGACAGGCGTATGGCTACACCTTC.

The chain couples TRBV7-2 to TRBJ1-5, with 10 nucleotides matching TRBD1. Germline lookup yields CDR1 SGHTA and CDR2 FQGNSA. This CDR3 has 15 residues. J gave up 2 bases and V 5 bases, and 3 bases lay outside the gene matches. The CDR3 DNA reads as TGTGCCAGCAGCACCGGGACAGGGGGCAATCAGCCCCAGCATTTT. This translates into CASSTGTGGNQPQHF.

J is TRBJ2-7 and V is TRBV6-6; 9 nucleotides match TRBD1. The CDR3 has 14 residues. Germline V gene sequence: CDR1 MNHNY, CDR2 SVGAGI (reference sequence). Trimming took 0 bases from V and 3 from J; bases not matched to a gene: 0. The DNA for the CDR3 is TGTGCCAGCAGTTACTCGACAGGGGGCTACGAGCAGTACTTC. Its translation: CASSYSTGGYEQYF.

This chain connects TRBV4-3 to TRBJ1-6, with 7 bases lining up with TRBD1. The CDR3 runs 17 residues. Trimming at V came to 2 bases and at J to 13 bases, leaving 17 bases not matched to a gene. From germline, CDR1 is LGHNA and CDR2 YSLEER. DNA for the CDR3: TGCGCCAGCAGCCAACAGGCGACAGGGACTTTACCCGCGCCCCTCCACTTT. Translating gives CASSQQATGTLPAPLHF.

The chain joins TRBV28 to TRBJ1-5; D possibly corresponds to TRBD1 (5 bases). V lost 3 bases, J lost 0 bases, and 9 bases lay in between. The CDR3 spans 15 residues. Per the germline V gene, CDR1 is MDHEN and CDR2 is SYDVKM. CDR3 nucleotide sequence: TGTGCCAGCAGTTTCTCCAGGGTTAGCAATCAGCCCCAGCATTTT. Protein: CASSFSRVSNQPQHF.

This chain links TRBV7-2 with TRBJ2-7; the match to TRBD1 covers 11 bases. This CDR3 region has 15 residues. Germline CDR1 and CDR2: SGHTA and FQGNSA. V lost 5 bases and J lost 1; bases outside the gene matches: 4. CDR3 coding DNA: TGTGCCAGCAGCATCGGGACAGGGGGGTCCTACGAGCAGTACTTC. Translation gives CASSIGTGGSYEQYF.

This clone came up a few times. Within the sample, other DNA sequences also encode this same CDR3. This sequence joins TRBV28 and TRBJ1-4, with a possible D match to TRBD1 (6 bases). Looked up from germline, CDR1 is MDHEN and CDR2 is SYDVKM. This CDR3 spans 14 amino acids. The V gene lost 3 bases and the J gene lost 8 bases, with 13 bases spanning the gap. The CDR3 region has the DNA TGTGCCAGCAGTTTTGGGCAGGGGCGGGAAAAACTGTTTTTT. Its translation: CASSFGQGREKLFF.

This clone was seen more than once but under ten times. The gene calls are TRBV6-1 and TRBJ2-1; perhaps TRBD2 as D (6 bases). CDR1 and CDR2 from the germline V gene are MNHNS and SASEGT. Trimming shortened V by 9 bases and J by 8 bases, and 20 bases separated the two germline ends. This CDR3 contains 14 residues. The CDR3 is CASLGEVSGDEQFF. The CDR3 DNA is TGTGCCAGTCTAGGGGAGGTGTCCGGCGATGAGCAGTTCTTC.

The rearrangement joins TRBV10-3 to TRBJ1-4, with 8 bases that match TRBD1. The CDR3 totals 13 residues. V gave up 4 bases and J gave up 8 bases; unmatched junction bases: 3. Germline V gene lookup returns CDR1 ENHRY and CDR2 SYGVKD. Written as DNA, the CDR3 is TGTGCCATCAGTGCGGGACAGGAGGAAAAACTGTTTTTT. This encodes CAISAGQEEKLFF.

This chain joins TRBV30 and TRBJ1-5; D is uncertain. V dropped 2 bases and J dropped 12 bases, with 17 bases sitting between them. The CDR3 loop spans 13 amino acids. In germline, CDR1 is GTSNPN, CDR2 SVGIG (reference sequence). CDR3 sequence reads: CAWSHAGNFHQHF. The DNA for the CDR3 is TGTGCCTGGAGTCATGCAGGTAACTTCCACCAGCATTTT.

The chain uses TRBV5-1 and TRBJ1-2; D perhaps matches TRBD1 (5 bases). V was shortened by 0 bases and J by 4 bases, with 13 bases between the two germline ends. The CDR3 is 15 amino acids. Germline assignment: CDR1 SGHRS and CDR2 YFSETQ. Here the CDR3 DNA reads TGCGCCAGCAGCTTGGGGGGGGTCGGCAGCTATGGCTACACCTTC. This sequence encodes CASSLGGVGSYGYTF.

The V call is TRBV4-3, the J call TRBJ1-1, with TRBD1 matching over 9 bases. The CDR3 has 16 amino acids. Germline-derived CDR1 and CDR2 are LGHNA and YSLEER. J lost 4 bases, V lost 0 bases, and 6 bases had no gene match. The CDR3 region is CASSQDRQGDSTEAFF. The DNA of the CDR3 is TGCGCCAGCAGCCAAGACCGACAGGGGGACAGCACTGAAGCTTTCTTT.

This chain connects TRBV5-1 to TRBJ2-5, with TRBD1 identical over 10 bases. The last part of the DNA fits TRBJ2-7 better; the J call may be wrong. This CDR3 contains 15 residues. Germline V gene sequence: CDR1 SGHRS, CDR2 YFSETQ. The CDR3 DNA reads TGCGCCAGCAGAGGGACAGGGGACCCGTCCTACGAGCAGTACTTC. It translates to CASRGTGDPSYEQYF.

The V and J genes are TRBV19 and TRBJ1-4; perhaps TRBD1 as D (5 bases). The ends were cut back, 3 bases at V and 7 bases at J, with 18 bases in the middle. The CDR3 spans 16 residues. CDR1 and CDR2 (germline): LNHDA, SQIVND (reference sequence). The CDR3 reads CASSITPMGRSEKLFF. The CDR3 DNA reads TGTGCCAGTAGTATTACTCCGATGGGGCGGAGTGAAAAACTGTTTTTT.

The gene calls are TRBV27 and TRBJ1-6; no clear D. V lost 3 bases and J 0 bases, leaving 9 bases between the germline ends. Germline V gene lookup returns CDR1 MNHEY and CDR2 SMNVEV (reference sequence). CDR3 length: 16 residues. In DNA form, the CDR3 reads TGTGCCAGCAGTTTGGAGGGTAGCTCCTATAATTCACCCCTCCACTTT. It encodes CASSLEGSSYNSPLHF.

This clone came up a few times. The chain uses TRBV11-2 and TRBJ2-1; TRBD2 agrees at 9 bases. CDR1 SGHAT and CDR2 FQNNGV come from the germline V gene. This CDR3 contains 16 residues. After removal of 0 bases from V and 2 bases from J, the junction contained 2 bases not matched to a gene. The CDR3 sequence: CASSLDGGGAYNEQFF. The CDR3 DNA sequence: TGTGCCAGCAGCTTAGATGGCGGGGGGGCCTACAATGAGCAGTTCTTC.

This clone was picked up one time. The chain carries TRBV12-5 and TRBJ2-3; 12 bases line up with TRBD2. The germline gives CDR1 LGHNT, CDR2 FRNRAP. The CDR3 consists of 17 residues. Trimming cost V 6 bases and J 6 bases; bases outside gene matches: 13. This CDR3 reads CASGTTSSGGAGDTQYF. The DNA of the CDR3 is TGTGCTAGTGGCACCACCTCTAGCGGGGGGGCCGGGGATACGCAGTATTTT.

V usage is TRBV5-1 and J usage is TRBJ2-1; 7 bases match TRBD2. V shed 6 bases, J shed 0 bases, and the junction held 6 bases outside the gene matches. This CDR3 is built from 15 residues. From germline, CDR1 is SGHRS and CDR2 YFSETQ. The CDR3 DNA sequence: TGCGCCAGCAAAGTTGGGGGGGACTCCTACAATGAGCAGTTCTTC. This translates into CASKVGGDSYNEQFF.

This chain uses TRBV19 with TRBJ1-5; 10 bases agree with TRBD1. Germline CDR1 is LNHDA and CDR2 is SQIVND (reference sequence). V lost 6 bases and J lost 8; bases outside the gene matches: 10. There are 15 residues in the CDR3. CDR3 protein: CASRPRDRGVEPQHF. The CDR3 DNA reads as TGTGCCAGTAGGCCACGGGACAGGGGTGTGGAGCCCCAGCATTTT.

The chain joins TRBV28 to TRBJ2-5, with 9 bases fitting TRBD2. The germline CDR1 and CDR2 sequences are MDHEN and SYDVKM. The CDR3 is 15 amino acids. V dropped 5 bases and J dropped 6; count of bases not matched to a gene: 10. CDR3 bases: TGTGCCAGCAGTCCCAGCGGGGGGCGCATGAAGACCCAGTACTTC. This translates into CASSPSGGRMKTQYF.

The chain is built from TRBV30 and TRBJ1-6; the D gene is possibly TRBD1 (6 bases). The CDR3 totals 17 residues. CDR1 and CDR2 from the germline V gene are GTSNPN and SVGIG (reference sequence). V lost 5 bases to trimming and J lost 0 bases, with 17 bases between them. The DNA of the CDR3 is TGTGCCTGGCCGGGACACCTAACGAGCTCCTATAATTCACCCCTCCACTTT. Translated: CAWPGHLTSSYNSPLHF.

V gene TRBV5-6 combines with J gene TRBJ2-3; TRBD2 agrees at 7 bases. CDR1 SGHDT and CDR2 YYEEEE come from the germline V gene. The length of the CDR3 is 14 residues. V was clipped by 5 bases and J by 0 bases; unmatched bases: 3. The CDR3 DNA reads TGTGCCAGCAGGGCTAGCGGAAGCACAGATACGCAGTATTTT. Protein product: CASRASGSTDTQYF.

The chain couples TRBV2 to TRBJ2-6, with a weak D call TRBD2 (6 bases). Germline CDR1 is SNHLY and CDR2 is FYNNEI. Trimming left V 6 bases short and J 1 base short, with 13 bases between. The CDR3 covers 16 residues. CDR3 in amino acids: CASRVLGGSGANVLTF. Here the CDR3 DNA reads TGTGCCAGCAGAGTCTTGGGAGGATCTGGGGCCAACGTCCTGACTTTC.

This CDR3 reads CASSYGLAGTTDTQYF. For the CDR3, the DNA is TGCGCCAGCAGTTATGGACTAGCGGGGACTACAGATACGCAGTATTTT. The V and J genes are TRBV5-1 and TRBJ2-3; 12 bases align to TRBD2. Germline trimming cut 5 bases from V and 3 bases from J; bases unmatched to any gene: 7. The CDR3 consists of 16 residues. Germline V lookup: CDR1 SGHRS, CDR2 YFSETQ.

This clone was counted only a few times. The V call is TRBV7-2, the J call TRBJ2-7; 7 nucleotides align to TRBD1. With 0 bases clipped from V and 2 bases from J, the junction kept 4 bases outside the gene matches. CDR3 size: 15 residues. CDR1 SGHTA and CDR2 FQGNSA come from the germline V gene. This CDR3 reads CASSLAIQGAYEQYF. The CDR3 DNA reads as TGTGCCAGCAGCTTAGCGATCCAGGGGGCCTACGAGCAGTACTTC.

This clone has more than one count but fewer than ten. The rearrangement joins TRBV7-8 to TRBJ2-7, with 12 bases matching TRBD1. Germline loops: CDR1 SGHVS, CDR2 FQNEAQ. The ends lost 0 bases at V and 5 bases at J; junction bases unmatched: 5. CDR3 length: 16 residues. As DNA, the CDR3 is TGTGCCAGCAGCTTAGCTTCGGGACAGGGGGCCCACGAGCAGTACTTC. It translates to CASSLASGQGAHEQYF.

The CDR3 sequence: CASSRGRTYEQYF. The DNA for the CDR3 is TGTGCCAGCAGCCGCGGGAGGACCTACGAGCAGTACTTC. This chain connects TRBV27 to TRBJ2-7; 8 bases line up with TRBD2. Per germline, CDR1 MNHEY and CDR2 SMNVEV (reference sequence). The CDR3 length is 13 residues. With V trimmed by 6 bases and J by 2 bases, 3 bases remained unmatched.

The chain's CDR3 is CASSFTGGLYEQYF. The CDR3 bases are TGCGCCAGCAGCTTTACGGGGGGCCTCTACGAGCAGTACTTC. This chain links TRBV5-1 with TRBJ2-7; maybe TRBD2 (7 bases). Trimming cost V 2 bases and J 3 bases, with 12 bases left between them. This CDR3 spans 14 amino acids. Germline loops: CDR1 SGHRS, CDR2 YFSETQ.

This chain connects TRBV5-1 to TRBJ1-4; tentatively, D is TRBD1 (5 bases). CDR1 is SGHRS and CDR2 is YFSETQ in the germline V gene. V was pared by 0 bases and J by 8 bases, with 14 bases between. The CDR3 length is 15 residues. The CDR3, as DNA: TGCGCCAGCAGCTTGGCGAGGAGGGGTGGGGAAAAACTGTTTTTT. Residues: CASSLARRGGEKLFF.

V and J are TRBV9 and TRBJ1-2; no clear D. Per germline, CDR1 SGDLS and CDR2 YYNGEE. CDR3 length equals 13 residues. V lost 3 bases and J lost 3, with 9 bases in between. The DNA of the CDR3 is TGTGCCAGCAGCGACGGGGTACACTATGGCTACACCTTC. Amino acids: CASSDGVHYGYTF.

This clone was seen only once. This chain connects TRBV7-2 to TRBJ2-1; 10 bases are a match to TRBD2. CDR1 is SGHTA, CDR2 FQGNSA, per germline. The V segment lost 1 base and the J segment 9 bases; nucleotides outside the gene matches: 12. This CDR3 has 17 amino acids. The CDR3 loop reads CASSLGLAGDPKGEQFF. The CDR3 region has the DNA TGTGCCAGCAGCTTAGGGCTAGCGGGGGACCCGAAGGGTGAGCAGTTCTTC.